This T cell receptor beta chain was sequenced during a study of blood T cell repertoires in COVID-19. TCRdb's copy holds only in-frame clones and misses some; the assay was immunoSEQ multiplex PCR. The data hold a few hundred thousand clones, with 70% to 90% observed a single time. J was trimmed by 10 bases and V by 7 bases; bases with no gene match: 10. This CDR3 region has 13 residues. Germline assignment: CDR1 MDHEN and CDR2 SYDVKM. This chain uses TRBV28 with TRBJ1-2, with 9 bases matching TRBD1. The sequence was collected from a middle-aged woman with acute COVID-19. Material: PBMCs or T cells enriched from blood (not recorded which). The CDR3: CASTLGDRVAYTF. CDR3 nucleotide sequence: TGTGCCAGCACCTTGGGGGACAGGGTCGCCTACACCTTC.